These 11 T cell receptor beta chains were all obtained from the same sample, sequenced in a study of blood T cell repertoires in COVID-19. Profiling relied on immunoSEQ multiplex PCR, and the TCRdb table lists in-frame clones only, not all of them. The data hold about 250,000 clones, with just under 85% observed a single time. The sequenced sample consisted of peripheral blood. Every receptor here comes from an elderly man with acute or convalescent COVID-19.

This clone was seen a handful of times. The CDR3 loop reads CASSLVGQGTIYEQYF. The CDR3 region has the DNA TGTGCCAGCAGCTTGGTGGGACAGGGGACCATCTACGAGCAGTACTTC. V is TRBV5-5 and J is TRBJ2-7; TRBD1 agrees at 10 bases. CDR3 length: 16 residues. Trimming cost V 0 bases and J 3 bases; bases outside gene matches: 6. In germline, CDR1 is SGHKS, CDR2 YYEKEE (reference sequence).

The chain recombines TRBV24-1 with TRBJ2-3; D is possibly TRBD1 (6 bases). The V gene's germline CDR1 is KGHDR and CDR2 SFDVKD. The V gene lost 9 bases and the J gene lost 3 bases, with 9 bases spanning the gap. The CDR3 is made up of 12 amino acids. The chain's CDR3 is CATLDRTDTQYF. CDR3 sequence (DNA): TGTGCCACCCTAGACAGGACAGATACGCAGTATTTT.

The chain couples TRBV6-5 to TRBJ2-7; tentatively, D is TRBD1 (5 bases). The CDR3 extends over 14 amino acids. The germline V gene encodes CDR1 MNHEY and CDR2 SVGAGI. With 7 bases removed from V and 5 bases from J, the gap between germline ends came to 18 bases. The CDR3 region has the DNA TGTGCCAGCACCAGGACCTATCTAGGGGACGAGCAGTACTTC. Its protein product is CASTRTYLGDEQYF.

The chain carries TRBV19 and TRBJ2-5, with D possibly being TRBD2 (5 bases). This CDR3 has 15 residues. Per germline, CDR1 LNHDA and CDR2 SQIVND (reference sequence). Trimming removed 1 base at V and 4 bases at J, with 13 bases between. Here the CDR3 reads CASSIAYRRGETQYF. The CDR3 nucleotides are TGTGCCAGTAGTATAGCATATCGACGGGGAGAGACCCAGTACTTC.

The CDR3 loop reads CASSLRQPGLAGGPKDTQYF. The CDR3 DNA is TGTGCCAGCAGTCTACGACAGCCGGGACTAGCGGGAGGGCCGAAAGATACGCAGTATTTT. V usage is TRBV3-1 (or the pseudogene TRBV3-2) and J usage is TRBJ2-3, with 16 bases that match TRBD2. The V and J ends lost 6 bases and 5 bases, in that order; junction bases with no gene match: 17. The germline gives CDR1 LGHDT, CDR2 YNNKEL (reference sequence). The CDR3 has 20 amino acids.

This clone occurred once. The V call is TRBV12-5, the J call TRBJ2-7; maybe TRBD2 (5 bases). Germline V CDR1 and CDR2: LGHNT, FRNRAP. The CDR3 extends over 14 amino acids. Deletions cut 6 bases from V and 6 bases from J, with 18 bases between. In nucleotides, the CDR3 is TGTGCTAGTGGCCCCGCCGTCAGAGGGCTCGAGCAGTACTTC. Its translation: CASGPAVRGLEQYF.

The genes are TRBV28 and TRBJ2-4; D is possibly TRBD2 (7 bases). V was clipped by 6 bases and J by 6 bases, with 18 bases between them. Germline values: CDR1 MDHEN, CDR2 SYDVKM. The CDR3 is 15 amino acids. CDR3 in DNA: TGTGCCAGCAGGACCACCGGGGGGCGAGGAAACATTCAGTACTTC. This codes for CASRTTGGRGNIQYF.

The V and J genes are TRBV10-1 and TRBJ2-7; 7 bases are shared with TRBD1. V was clipped by 0 bases and J by 5 bases; unmatched bases: 4. CDR1 is WNHNN, CDR2 SYGVQD, per germline (reference sequence). The length of the CDR3 is 14 residues. The CDR3 is CASSESRQGDEQYF. CDR3 DNA sequence: TGCGCCAGCAGTGAGTCGCGTCAGGGGGACGAGCAGTACTTC.

V and J are TRBV10-3 and TRBJ2-7; 11 nucleotides match TRBD1. The CDR3 loop spans 15 amino acids. Germline V gene sequence: CDR1 ENHRY, CDR2 SYGVKD. V was pared by 3 bases and J by 7 bases, with 8 bases of the junction left unmatched. The CDR3 nucleotides read TGTGCCATCAGTGAAAGGAGGACAGGGGGCGAGGAGCAGTACTTC. Its protein product is CAISERRTGGEEQYF.

This sequence joins TRBV6-5 and TRBJ2-7; 11 nucleotides match TRBD2. Germline V gives CDR1 MNHEY, CDR2 SVGAGI. CDR3 length equals 16 residues. V lost 2 bases, J lost 7 bases, and 10 bases stayed unmatched. The DNA for the CDR3 is TGTGCCAGCAGTTACCGGGAGGTAGCGGGAGGGGGGGAGCAGTACTTC. This encodes CASSYREVAGGGEQYF.

V is TRBV7-9 and J is TRBJ2-3, with D tentatively TRBD2 (7 bases). Germline V CDR1 and CDR2: SEHNR, FQNEAQ (reference sequence). V lost 2 bases to trimming and J lost 6 bases, with 15 bases between them. CDR3 length: 15 amino acids. CDR3 bases: TGTGCCAGCAGCTTATTCGGGGGGCCAGGGGATACGCAGTATTTT. Its protein product is CASSLFGGPGDTQYF. Full variable domain (remainder filled in from reference TRBV7-9 and TRBJ2-3): DTGVSQNPRHKITKRGQNVTFRCDPISEHNRLYWYRQTLGQGPEFLTYFQNEAQLEKSRLLSDRFSAERPKGSFSTLEIQRTEQGDSAMYLCASSLFGGPGDTQYFGPGTRLTVL.